Below, 30 T cell receptor beta chains from the same sample are listed, as sequenced in a study of PD-1 blockade in mismatch repair-deficient tumors. Clones were read by immunoSEQ multiplex PCR, and TCRdb kept only the in-frame ones, dropping some. The sample lists roughly 53,000 clones; around four fifths were seen once. This sample comprised peripheral blood, obtained 4 weeks after starting pembrolizumab. These receptors originate from an adult with mismatch repair-deficient cancer.

The genes are TRBV5-1 and TRBJ1-2; D may be TRBD1 (5 bases). Trimming pared 0 bases from V and 9 bases from J, leaving 18 bases between. CDR1 SGHRS and CDR2 YFSETQ come from the germline V gene. This CDR3 is built from 15 residues. CDR3: CASSLETAGSGSYTF. The CDR3 nucleotides read TGCGCCAGCAGCTTGGAGACAGCCGGTAGTGGGAGCTACACCTTC.

The CDR3: CAQGHLNEQYF. The DNA for the CDR3 is TGTGCCCAAGGACATCTCAACGAGCAGTACTTC. The J gene is TRBJ2-7, the V gene TRBV30, with D perhaps matching TRBD1 (5 bases). CDR3 size: 11 residues. V was pared by 8 bases and J by 5 bases, with 13 bases between. Germline loops: CDR1 GTSNPN, CDR2 SVGIG (reference sequence). The full variable domain, completed using reference TRBV30 and TRBJ2-7, is SQTIHQWPATLVQPVGSPLSLECTVEGTSNPNLYWYRQAAGRGLQLLFYSVGIGQISSEVPQNLSASRPQDRQFILSSKKLLLSDSGFYLCAQGHLNEQYFGPGTRLTVT.

This chain joins TRBV13 and TRBJ2-2; D gene uncertain. CDR3 length: 14 amino acids. Looked up from germline, CDR1 is PRHDT and CDR2 is FYEKMQ (reference sequence). V was clipped by 1 base and J by 1 base, with 4 bases between them. CDR3 sequence: CASSLDGNTGELFF. Written as DNA, the CDR3 is TGTGCCAGCAGCTTAGATGGGAACACCGGGGAGCTGTTTTTT.

This clone was counted between two and nine times. V usage is TRBV5-1 and J usage is TRBJ2-7; unclear D gene. The CDR3 is 14 residues long. CDR1 and CDR2 (germline): SGHRS, YFSETQ. The ends were cut back, 4 bases at V and 0 bases at J, with 11 bases in the middle. The DNA for the CDR3 is TGCGCCAGCAGCCCTGACCGAATCTCCTACGAGCAGTACTTC. It translates to CASSPDRISYEQYF. Full variable domain (rest looked up from reference TRBV5-1 and TRBJ2-7): KAGVTQTPRYLIKTRGQQVTLSCSPISGHRSVSWYQQTPGQGLQFLFEYFSETQRNKGNFPGRFSGRQFSNSRSEMNVSTLELGDSALYLCASSPDRISYEQYFGPGTRLTVT.

The V gene is TRBV19, the J gene TRBJ2-2; 8 positions agree with TRBD1. This CDR3 is built from 17 residues. J was trimmed by 0 bases and V by 5 bases; bases with no gene match: 8. Germline assignment: CDR1 LNHDA and CDR2 SQIVND (reference sequence). Written as DNA, the CDR3 is TGTGCCAGTAGTCACCCCATACAGGGGGCGAACACCGGGGAGCTGTTTTTT. This gives the protein CASSHPIQGANTGELFF.

The rearrangement uses TRBV30 and TRBJ2-7, with a weak D call TRBD1 (6 bases). Trimming removed 7 bases from V and 2 bases from J, with 12 bases in between. Germline CDR1 is GTSNPN and CDR2 is SVGIG (reference sequence). The CDR3 runs 12 residues. The CDR3 is CASRTVAYEQYF. For the CDR3, the DNA is TGTGCCTCGAGGACAGTGGCCTACGAGCAGTACTTC.

This clone was seen a handful of times. The chain carries TRBV7-9 and TRBJ1-3; D not certain. Germline V gene sequence: CDR1 SEHNR, CDR2 FQNEAQ (reference sequence). V was clipped by 6 bases and J by 2 bases, with 8 bases between them. The CDR3 loop spans 13 amino acids. The CDR3 protein is CASSWEAGNTIYF. The DNA of the CDR3 is TGTGCCAGCAGTTGGGAAGCTGGAAACACCATATATTTT.

V gene TRBV18 combines with J gene TRBJ2-7, with 10 nucleotides matching TRBD2. This CDR3 has 16 residues. The trim removed 2 bases at V and 5 bases at J, leaving 9 bases unmatched. Germline values: CDR1 KGHSH, CDR2 LQKENI. This CDR3 is CASSPSGLAGVNEQYF. In nucleotides, the CDR3 is TGTGCCAGCTCACCATCCGGGCTAGCGGGAGTAAACGAGCAGTACTTC.

A single count supports this clone. The rearrangement joins TRBV6-1 to TRBJ2-5, with a tentative D call TRBD2 (5 bases). The CDR3 is made up of 13 amino acids. Trimming took 6 bases from V and 2 from J, leaving 10 bases between them. Germline V gene data show CDR1 as MNHNS and CDR2 as SASEGT. The CDR3 here is CASRSSGQETQYF. The CDR3 DNA sequence: TGTGCCAGCAGAAGCAGCGGACAAGAGACCCAGTACTTC.

The genes are TRBV4-3 and TRBJ2-3; the D gene is possibly TRBD2 (7 bases). Germline CDR1 LGHNA, CDR2 YSLEER. Trimming took off 0 bases at V and 8 bases at J, with 9 bases between the two ends. The CDR3 contains 13 residues. CDR3 sequence: CASSQDRGGTQYF. CDR3 in DNA: TGCGCCAGCAGCCAAGATAGGGGGGGTACGCAGTATTTT.

V is TRBV18 and J is TRBJ2-3; 11 bases are shared with TRBD2. From germline, CDR1 is KGHSH and CDR2 LQKENI. Trimming took 5 bases from V and 2 from J; bases not matched to a gene: 6. The length of the CDR3 is 16 residues. The CDR3 region is CASSTGTSGSTDTQYF. In DNA form, the CDR3 reads TGTGCCAGCTCAACCGGGACTAGCGGTTCCACAGATACGCAGTATTTT.

This chain uses TRBV4-2 with TRBJ2-7; D is possibly TRBD1 (6 bases). The germline gives CDR1 LGHNA, CDR2 YNFKEQ. The ends were cut back, 5 bases at V and 7 bases at J, with 24 bases in the middle. The CDR3 is made up of 16 amino acids. The CDR3 DNA reads as TGTGCCAGCAGCTCTCCCAACCCGGGACAAGTAGGAGAGCAGTACTTC. Translation gives CASSSPNPGQVGEQYF.

The chain carries TRBV13 and TRBJ2-3; 10 bases map to TRBD2. CDR3 length: 17 amino acids. Germline loops: CDR1 PRHDT, CDR2 FYEKMQ (reference sequence). Trimming cost V 5 bases and J 3 bases; bases outside gene matches: 11. CDR3 nucleotide sequence: TGTGCCAGCAGCCAACGGACTAGCGGACAGAATACAGATACGCAGTATTTT. Amino acid sequence: CASSQRTSGQNTDTQYF.

The CDR3 sequence: CASSQDRGRTDTQYF. The DNA of the CDR3 is TGTGCCAGCAGCCAGGACAGGGGAAGGACAGATACGCAGTATTTT. The genes are TRBV6-6 and TRBJ2-3; 9 bases fit TRBD1. The CDR3 has 15 amino acids. With 6 bases clipped from V and 3 bases from J, the junction kept 7 bases outside the gene matches. Per the germline V gene, CDR1 is MNHNY and CDR2 is SVGAGI (reference sequence).

The chain combines TRBV21-1 with TRBJ1-1; the D call of TRBD1 is as the table states it, not checked on the DNA. TRBV21-1 has pseudogene status. The CDR3 contains 15 residues. The CDR3 spells CASSGPQALNTEAFF. The CDR3 DNA follows: TGTGCCAGCAGCGGGCCGCAGGCTTTGAACACTGAAGCTTTCTTT.

The rearrangement links TRBV7-3 to TRBJ1-3; D uncertain. CDR3 length: 15 amino acids. Trimming stripped 5 bases from V and 1 base from J, with 12 bases between. Germline V gene sequence: CDR1 SGHTA, CDR2 FQGTGA. The CDR3 coding sequence is TGTGCCAGCAGCCCCAACGGGAGATCTGGAAACACCATATATTTT. It encodes CASSPNGRSGNTIYF.

This clone is a singleton in its sample. V usage is TRBV9 and J usage is TRBJ2-4; either TRBD1 or TRBD2 may supply D (5 bases each). The CDR3 runs 18 residues. The V end was cut by 3 bases, the J end by 0 bases, with 19 bases between. CDR1 SGDLS and CDR2 YYNGEE come from the germline V gene. Here the CDR3 reads CASSAGSGSSVAKNIQYF. DNA for the CDR3: TGTGCCAGCAGCGCAGGGTCGGGATCCTCTGTAGCCAAAAACATTCAGTACTTC. Filled out from reference TRBV9 and TRBJ2-4, the complete variable domain reads DSGVTQTPKHLITATGQRVTLRCSPRSGDLSVYWYQQSLDQGLQFLIQYYNGEERAKGNILERFSAQQFPDLHSELNLSSLELGDSALYFCASSAGSGSSVAKNIQYFGAGTRLSVL.

The J gene is TRBJ1-1, the V gene TRBV6-6; no definite D call. The CDR3 is 13 amino acids. Germline-derived CDR1 and CDR2 are MNHNY and SVGAGI (reference sequence). Trimming removed 5 bases at V and 6 bases at J, with 13 bases between. CDR3 sequence reads: CASSLNRASEAFF. The CDR3 DNA follows: TGTGCCAGCAGTCTAAACCGGGCCTCTGAAGCTTTCTTT.

V is TRBV6-6 and J is TRBJ1-1; the D gene is possibly TRBD1 (5 bases). Looked up from germline, CDR1 is MNHNY and CDR2 is SVGAGI (reference sequence). The V gene lost 4 bases and the J gene lost 4 bases, with 16 bases spanning the gap. The length of the CDR3 is 15 residues. The CDR3 here is CASSSFGGSATEAFF. In DNA, the CDR3 is TGTGCCAGCAGTTCCTTTGGGGGTAGTGCCACTGAAGCTTTCTTT.

The chain uses TRBV7-9 and TRBJ2-1; TRBD2 matches 10 bases. Germline CDR1 reads SEHNR; CDR2 reads FQNEAQ (reference sequence). The V gene end was trimmed by 5 bases and the J gene end by 2 bases; junction bases not matched to a gene: 3. CDR3 size: 15 residues. CDR3 sequence (DNA): TGTGCCAGCAGCCCCGGGACTAGCGCCTACAATGAGCAGTTCTTC. Translated, it gives CASSPGTSAYNEQFF. The full variable domain, rest sourced from reference TRBV7-9 and TRBJ2-1, is DTGVSQNPRHKITKRGQNVTFRCDPISEHNRLYWYRQTLGQGPEFLTYFQNEAQLEKSRLLSDRFSAERPKGSFSTLEIQRTEQGDSAMYLCASSPGTSAYNEQFFGPGTRLTVL.

The CDR3 nucleotides read TGTGCCAGCAGCCTCGGACAGGGGGCCTACGAGCAGTACTTC. Translation gives CASSLGQGAYEQYF. The V call is TRBV7-9, the J call TRBJ2-7; 10 bases line up with TRBD1. Per germline, CDR1 SEHNR and CDR2 FQNEAQ (reference sequence). The CDR3 runs to 14 residues. Germline trimming cut 5 bases from V and 2 bases from J; bases unmatched to any gene: 3.

The V and J genes are TRBV6-5 and TRBJ1-4; the D gene is possibly TRBD1 (5 bases). Germline V gene lookup returns CDR1 MNHEY and CDR2 SVGAGI. The V end lost 6 bases, the J end lost 10 bases, and 15 bases lay between the germline ends. The CDR3 runs 13 residues. CDR3 region: CASRRRQGGKLFF. CDR3 DNA sequence: TGTGCCAGCAGGCGCCGGCAGGGTGGAAAACTGTTTTTT.

The chain has TRBV7-6 and TRBJ2-7; maybe TRBD1 (5 bases). V lost 2 bases and J lost 2, with 10 bases in between. Germline assignment: CDR1 SGHVS and CDR2 FNYEAQ. This CDR3 contains 14 residues. CDR3 DNA sequence: TGTGCCAGCAGCTTACGCGGACAAACCTACGAGCAGTACTTC. It translates to CASSLRGQTYEQYF.

The gene calls are TRBV7-3 and TRBJ2-6; 8 bases are a match to TRBD1. V lost 3 bases, J lost 0 bases, and 7 bases stayed unmatched. The CDR3 runs to 18 residues. Germline V lookup: CDR1 SGHTA, CDR2 FQGTGA. The CDR3 spells CASSFYGQGYSGANVLTF. CDR3 bases: TGTGCCAGCAGCTTCTACGGACAGGGATACTCTGGGGCCAACGTCCTGACTTTC.

V gene TRBV6-1 combines with J gene TRBJ2-7; possibly TRBD2 for D (5 bases). Germline V gene sequence: CDR1 MNHNS, CDR2 SASEGT. Trimming cost V 9 bases and J 8 bases, with 17 bases left between them. The length of the CDR3 is 12 residues. The CDR3 DNA follows: TGTGCCAGTGGCGGAACTAGTGGTAAGCAGTACTTC. Its translation is CASGGTSGKQYF.

This sequence joins TRBV11-2 and TRBJ2-7; perhaps TRBD2 as D (6 bases). With 1 base removed from V and 6 bases from J, the gap between germline ends came to 13 bases. This CDR3 spans 14 amino acids. Germline CDR1 and CDR2: SGHAT and FQNNGV. The CDR3 sequence is CASSLATLTSEQYF. The CDR3 DNA is TGTGCCAGCAGCTTAGCGACCTTGACTAGCGAGCAGTACTTC.

This clone has only a few counts. The rearrangement links TRBV12-5 to TRBJ1-4, with TRBD1 matching over 11 bases. The V and J ends lost 6 bases and 10 bases, in that order; junction bases with no gene match: 4. The CDR3 is 13 amino acids. The germline V gene encodes CDR1 LGHNT and CDR2 FRNRAP. The CDR3 DNA sequence: TGTGCTAGTGGACCCGGGACAGGGGGAAAACTGTTTTTT. This translates into CASGPGTGGKLFF.

The chain couples TRBV5-4 to TRBJ2-5; 7 bases line up with TRBD2. Trimming at V came to 3 bases and at J to 4 bases, leaving 6 bases not matched to a gene. The CDR3 sequence is 14 residues long. Germline CDR1 reads SGHNT; CDR2 reads YYREEE (reference sequence). The CDR3 DNA follows: TGTGCCAGCAGCTCCACTAGCGTGCCAGAGACCCAGTACTTC. It codes for CASSSTSVPETQYF.

V and J are TRBV7-9 and TRBJ1-2, with a tentative D call TRBD1 (5 bases). CDR1 is SEHNR and CDR2 is FQNEAQ in the germline V gene (reference sequence). This CDR3 is built from 15 residues. Trimming pared 1 base from V and 6 bases from J, leaving 15 bases between. CDR3 amino acids: CASSLGEGRKDGYTF. The CDR3 bases are TGTGCCAGCAGCTTAGGGGAGGGACGCAAAGATGGCTACACCTTC.

The chain links TRBV11-2 to TRBJ1-5, with D perhaps matching TRBD1 (5 bases). Germline assignment: CDR1 SGHAT and CDR2 FQNNGV. This CDR3 has 13 residues. V was cut by 3 bases and J by 6 bases, with 9 bases left in between. CDR3 in amino acids: CASSFGGRQPQHF. CDR3 bases: TGTGCCAGCAGCTTTGGGGGTCGTCAGCCCCAGCATTTT.